The text below deals with one TCR beta chain. Its specificity is not known. Both 60 Vbeta primers and 13 Jbeta primers went into the PCR. Here immunoSEQ multiplex PCR was the method, and the copy in TCRdb shows in-frame clones only, minus some. This sample contains about 130,000 clones. The entry originates in a study of cytomegalovirus exposure and HLA in healthy donors. Study outcomes and limitations: In a later analysis, specific HLA alleles were associated with over 15,000 TCR beta sequences at a 0.05 false discovery rate. Previous analysis showed most TCR beta V segments were productive about 90% or about 30% of the time. A later analysis reportedly identified an Asian-associated ancestry cluster as carrying fewer N-insertions than the roughly 600-donor mean. Clonal expansion was found to be greater in HLA-associated TCR beta chains than in equally common others in a later analysis.

The CDR3 length is 15 residues. Looked up from germline, CDR1 is SGHRS and CDR2 is YFSETQ. V lost 4 bases and J lost 2; bases outside the gene matches: 6. Input material: PBMCs. This sequence was found in a man aged 25 to 45 in good health and CMV-seronegative. J is TRBJ1-5 and V is TRBV5-1, with 7 bases aligning to TRBD1. The CDR3 sequence is CASSEAGTGNQPQHF. The CDR3 coding sequence is TGCGCCAGCAGCGAAGCCGGGACAGGCAATCAGCCCCAGCATTTT.